Listed below are T cell receptor beta chains from one sample, sequenced in a study of T cell repertoires in cytomegalovirus infection. Their recognized antigens are unknown. TCRdb analysed the reads with MiXCR anew, one entry per CDR3 protein. The sample has fewer than 200,000 distinct CDR3 sequences, 20% to 25% seen once; the top ten hold about 25%. Material: CD8+ T cells from cultured PBMCs, obtained from culture after CMV antigen stimulation. Receptors originate from a human donor in good health (CMV status not recorded). Some clones in this sample may be carry-over from other donors' samples. The CDR3 runs from the conserved cysteine through the conserved F or W. The D gene is left open where the match is weak. Clone size is stated in some rows and not others, as once, few, many or a class when expanded.

.,few,TRBJ1-5,TRBV27,CASSINQGQPQHF,TGTGCCAGCAGTATAAACCAGGGACAGCCCCAGCATTTT
TRBD1,.,TRBJ2-7,TRBV4-1,CASSPGQGQKAYEQYF,TGCGCCAGCAGCCCCGGACAGGGACAGAAAGCCTACGAGCAGTACTTC
.,.,TRBJ2-3,TRBV7-8,CASSLVRDTQYF,TGTGCCAGCAGCTTAGTACGAGATACGCAGTATTTT
TRBD2,.,TRBJ2-1,TRBV7-9,CASSKSGLADEQFF,TGTGCCAGCAGCAAAAGCGGACTAGCAGATGAGCAGTTCTTC
.,.,TRBJ1-1,TRBV5-6,CASSLLLRTEAFF,TGTGCCAGCAGCTTGTTACTGCGGACTGAAGCTTTCTTT
.,many,TRBJ1-2,TRBV5-4,CASSLRRSRGYTF,TGTGCCAGCAGCTTGCGAAGGTCTCGTGGCTACACCTTC
TRBD1,.,TRBJ2-5,TRBV7-9,CASSGRDRGAKEEETQYF,TGTGCCAGCAGCGGAAGGGACAGGGGAGCGAAGGAAGAAGAGACCCAGTACTTC
.,few,TRBJ1-1,TRBV19,CASSIRLTGGNTEAFF,TGTGCCAGTAGTATCCGCCTGACAGGAGGCAACACTGAAGCTTTCTTT
.,few,TRBJ1-5,TRBV7-2,CASSSWTDSNQPQHF,TGTGCCAGCAGCTCTTGGACGGATAGCAATCAGCCCCAGCATTTT
TRBD1,few,TRBJ1-1,TRBV4-1,CASSQDQGVVRAFF,TGCGCCAGCAGCCAAGATCAGGGGGTAGTCCGAGCTTTCTTT
.,few,TRBJ1-3,TRBV30,CAWSSWSGPLTQNTIYF,TGTGCCTGGAGCTCTTGGAGCGGACCCTTGACCCAGAACACCATATATTTT
.,few,TRBJ1-5,TRBV7-8,CASSLNNAYSNQPQHF,TGTGCCAGCAGCTTAAATAACGCCTATAGCAATCAGCCCCAGCATTTT
.,few,TRBJ1-3,TRBV20-1,CSARGGGDLSGNTIYF,TGCAGTGCTAGAGGAGGGGGGGACCTCTCTGGAAACACCATATATTTT
.,.,TRBJ1-5,TRBV7-6,CASSLGVSSKPQHF,TGTGCCAGCAGCTTAGGAGTTTCATCGAAGCCCCAGCATTTT
.,few,TRBJ1-1,TRBV7-7,CASSLNQGTNTEAFF,TGTGCCAGCAGCTTAAACCAGGGGACTAACACTGAAGCTTTCTTT
.,.,TRBJ2-1,TRBV20-1,CSARAEGAYNEQFF,TGCAGTGCTAGAGCAGAGGGGGCCTACAATGAGCAGTTCTTC
TRBD2,.,TRBJ2-1,TRBV20-1,CSARPRTSGEISHNEQFF,TGCAGTGCTAGACCCAGGACTAGCGGGGAAATATCCCACAATGAGCAGTTCTTC
.,.,TRBJ2-7,TRBV27,CASSLRGFAYEQYF,TGTGCCAGCAGTTTACGGGGGTTTGCCTACGAGCAGTACTTC
.,.,TRBJ2-1,TRBV4-1,CASSPTGISSYNEQFF,TGCGCCAGCAGCCCTACAGGGATTAGCTCCTACAATGAGCAGTTCTTC
TRBD1,many,TRBJ2-2,TRBV3-1,CASSPIVPPGQGPTGELFF,TGTGCCAGCAGCCCAATCGTACCCCCGGGACAGGGCCCCACCGGGGAGCTGTTTTTT
.,few,TRBJ2-1,TRBV6-2/TRBV6-3,CASSPDRNSYNEQFF,TGTGCCAGCAGCCCCGACAGAAACTCCTACAATGAGCAGTTCTTC
.,.,TRBJ1-3,TRBV27,CASFSLGGNTIYF,TGTGCCAGCTTCTCCCTTGGTGGAAACACCATATATTTT
.,few,TRBJ2-1,TRBV7-2,CASTSRGGDLLEQFF,TGTGCCAGCACCTCAAGGGGGGGCGACTTGTTGGAGCAGTTCTTC
.,few,TRBJ2-7,TRBV4-3,CASSPGQGSPYEQYF,TGCGCCAGCAGCCCTGGGCAGGGAAGCCCCTACGAGCAGTACTTC
TRBD1,.,TRBJ2-7,TRBV6-2/TRBV6-3,CASGTGNVQNYEQYF,TGTGCCAGCGGGACAGGGAACGTCCAAAACTACGAGCAGTACTTC
.,.,TRBJ1-4,TRBV7-2,CASSLSGTGGEKLFF,TGTGCCAGCAGCCTTTCCGGGACGGGCGGTGAAAAACTGTTTTTT
.,few,TRBJ1-1,TRBV6-2/TRBV6-3,CAGRGFGDTEAFF,TGTGCCGGCAGGGGTTTTGGAGACACTGAAGCTTTCTTT
.,few,TRBJ1-1,TRBV9,CASSAQIMNTEAFF,TGTGCCAGCAGCGCCCAGATAATGAACACTGAAGCTTTCTTT
.,.,TRBJ2-7,TRBV6-2/TRBV6-3,CASSPMAGASSYEQYF,TGTGCCAGCAGCCCCATGGCGGGGGCCTCGTCCTACGAGCAGTACTTC
TRBD1,few,TRBJ1-1,TRBV7-9,CASRKGGGQLTEAFF,TGTGCCAGCAGAAAAGGCGGGGGACAGTTGACTGAAGCTTTCTTT
TRBD2,.,TRBJ2-1,TRBV20-1,CSAKGLARGYNEQFF,TGCAGTGCGAAGGGACTAGCGAGGGGGTACAATGAGCAGTTCTTC
TRBD1,few,TRBJ1-2,TRBV7-8,CASSSSRDRGFYGYTF,TGTGCCAGCAGCTCCTCCCGGGACAGAGGATTCTATGGCTACACCTTC
TRBD1,few,TRBJ2-7,TRBV4-1,CASSLGTGGDEQYF,TGTGCCAGCAGCTTAGGGACAGGGGGCGACGAGCAGTACTTC
.,few,TRBJ2-7,TRBV7-9,CASSFDGNSYEQYF,TGTGCCAGCAGCTTCGACGGGAACTCCTACGAGCAGTACTTC
.,.,TRBJ2-3,TRBV12-3/TRBV12-4,CASSPTPWDTQYF,TGTGCCAGCAGTCCGACGCCGTGGGATACGCAGTATTTT
.,.,TRBJ2-1,TRBV5-6,CASSYTFPGLADNEQFF,TGTGCCAGCAGCTATACGTTTCCGGGACTCGCTGACAATGAGCAGTTCTTC
.,.,TRBJ2-7,TRBV7-2,CASSLDTYEQYF,TGTGCCAGCAGCTTAGACACCTACGAGCAGTACTTC
TRBD1,few,TRBJ1-2,TRBV6-6,CASSLDRVIF,TGTGCCAGCAGTCTCGACAGGGTCATCTTC
.,few,TRBJ1-6,TRBV4-2,CASSQDWDQGTAPLHF,TGTGCCAGCAGCCAAGATTGGGATCAGGGGACGGCACCCCTCCACTTT
.,few,TRBJ1-3,TRBV20-1,CSARPLGAGGNTIYF,TGCAGTGCTAGGCCCCTAGGGGCAGGTGGAAACACCATATATTTT
.,.,TRBJ1-1,TRBV7-9,CASSFDSSNTEAFF,TGTGCCAGCAGCTTCGACAGTAGTAACACTGAAGCTTTCTTT
.,.,TRBJ2-1,TRBV7-2,CASSSPLGGSSSYNEQFF,TGTGCCAGCAGCTCCCCGCTAGGGGGGTCAAGCTCCTACAATGAGCAGTTCTTC
.,.,TRBJ2-7,TRBV11-2,CASSLPQGGGKDEQYF,TGTGCCAGCAGCTTACCCCAGGGGGGAGGGAAGGACGAGCAGTACTTC